These T cell receptor beta chains were read from a single sample in a study of T-cell memory formation after mild COVID-19. TCRdb used MiXCR to reprocess the 5' RACE reads, holding one entry per CDR3 protein. The sample includes 80,000 to 130,000 distinct CDR3 sequences, 11% of them seen just once. Sequenced sample: PBMCs or a T cell subset sorted from them (not recorded which). Every receptor here comes from a man aged 18 to 30 who had mild COVID-19 (a few samples of this study predate the infection). Cell type and time point are not known. CDR3s include the opening cysteine and the closing phenylalanine or tryptophan. A D gene is named only where the DNA matches it firmly. Where a row states a size, it is once, few, many or the class of an expanded clone; other rows omit it.

NA,TRBJ2-3,TRBV12-3/TRBV12-4,few,TGTGCCAGCAGTTTAGTCTTGGGGGGGCGACTCGAGAGGACAGATACGCAGTATTTT,CASSLVLGGRLERTDTQYF
NA,TRBJ2-1,TRBV7-2,NA,TGTGCCAGCAGCTTAGTATCGGATAGCGGTGAGCAGTTCTTC,CASSLVSDSGEQFF
NA,TRBJ1-6,TRBV12-3/TRBV12-4,many,TGTGCCAGCAGTTTCTATCCCCAGGGAAGGAATTCACCCCTCCACTTT,CASSFYPQGRNSPLHF
NA,TRBJ2-4,TRBV4-1,NA,TGCGCCAGCAGCCTATGGGAGGCCAAAAACATTCAGTACTTC,CASSLWEAKNIQYF
NA,TRBJ1-2,TRBV7-9,few,TGTGCCAGCAGCTATAGGGATCCTGGCTACACCTTC,CASSYRDPGYTF
NA,TRBJ1-5,TRBV4-2,NA,TGTGCCAGCAGCCAAGGGTCACATCAGCCCCAGCATTTT,CASSQGSHQPQHF
NA,TRBJ1-4,TRBV4-3,few,TGCGCCAGCAGCCAAGTCGGACGGTCGGATGAAAAACTGTTTTTT,CASSQVGRSDEKLFF
NA,TRBJ1-2,TRBV20-1,NA,TGCAGTGCTTTCGATGGCTACACCTTC,CSAFDGYTF
TRBD1,TRBJ2-7,TRBV27,few,TGTGCCACTGGGACAGGGGCCAACTACGAGCAGTACTTC,CATGTGANYEQYF
TRBD2,TRBJ2-1,TRBV7-8,few,TGTGCCAGCAGCTTATCTGGGCTAGCGGGGGTAAAGGATGAGCAGTTCTTC,CASSLSGLAGVKDEQFF
NA,TRBJ2-7,TRBV20-1,few,TGCAGTGCTAGGGGGTGGTTCTTCGAGCAGTACTTC,CSARGWFFEQYF
TRBD2,TRBJ2-1,TRBV6-5,NA,TGTGCCAGCAGTTACCCGTCCGAGAGGGCGGGGGGGCTCGGTGAGCAGTTCTTC,CASSYPSERAGGLGEQFF
TRBD1,TRBJ2-1,TRBV7-6,NA,TGTGCCAGCAGCCCCCCTGAATGGGACAGGGTATCCAGTGAGCAGTTCTTC,CASSPPEWDRVSSEQFF
NA,TRBJ2-7,TRBV30,NA,TGTGCCTGGAGTGTCGTTGAGCGGTACGAGCAGTACTTC,CAWSVVERYEQYF
NA,TRBJ2-1,TRBV20-1,few,TGCAGTGCCAACCCGGGACTCCACTACAATGAGCAGTTCTTC,CSANPGLHYNEQFF
NA,TRBJ2-3,TRBV9,few,TGTGCCAGCAGCGTAGAGGGCGCGAGCACAGATACGCAGTATTTT,CASSVEGASTDTQYF
TRBD1,TRBJ1-5,TRBV6-6,few,TGTGCCAGCAGTTACCTGGCAGGGGGATATCAGCCCCAGCATTTT,CASSYLAGGYQPQHF
NA,TRBJ2-2,TRBV7-2,NA,TGTGCCAGCAGCGAATTCACCGGGGAGCTGTTTTTT,CASSEFTGELFF
NA,TRBJ2-3,TRBV9,many,TGTGCCAGCAGCGCCGAGAAGCCTGGGGCCCGAATCACAGATACGCAGTATTTT,CASSAEKPGARITDTQYF
NA,TRBJ2-1,TRBV29-1,many,TGCAGCGTTGTGGGGGATAGAGAGCAGTTCTTC,CSVVGDREQFF
TRBD1,TRBJ2-5,TRBV25-1,many,TGTGCCAGCAGTCAGGGGGAAGAGACCCAGTACTTC,CASSQGEETQYF
NA,TRBJ1-5,TRBV15,NA,TGTGCCACCAGCCCCGCTGGGAGAAGCAATCAGCCCCAGCATTTT,CATSPAGRSNQPQHF
TRBD1,TRBJ2-2,TRBV4-3,few,TGCGCCAGCAGCCAATCGACAGGGCTGGGCGGGGAGCTGTTTTTT,CASSQSTGLGGELFF
NA,TRBJ2-6,TRBV7-2,many,TGTGCCAGCAGCTTAGCAGGGGCCGCTGGGGCCAACGTCCTGACTTTC,CASSLAGAAGANVLTF
NA,TRBJ2-1,TRBV3-1,NA,TGTGCCAGCAGCCAGGCTCCCTCCTCCTACAATGAGCAGTTCTTC,CASSQAPSSYNEQFF
NA,TRBJ1-6,TRBV5-5,few,TGTGCCAGCTCAGGGCTTAATTCACCCCTCCACTTT,CASSGLNSPLHF
NA,TRBJ2-3,TRBV7-6,NA,TGTGCCAGCCGTAGTTCCCTCGCAGGCACAGATACGCAGTATTTT,CASRSSLAGTDTQYF
NA,TRBJ2-3,TRBV7-9,NA,TGTGCCAGCAGCTTAGGGTTCGGAGGGGCGCGCACAGATACGCAGTATTTT,CASSLGFGGARTDTQYF
NA,TRBJ2-1,TRBV6-2/TRBV6-3,few,TGTGCCAGCAGTGACGGGACAATATCCTACAATGAGCAGTTCTTC,CASSDGTISYNEQFF
TRBD1,TRBJ2-5,TRBV5-1,many,TGCGCCAGCAGCTTGGAACAGGGGCTCGCGACCCAGTACTTC,CASSLEQGLATQYF
NA,TRBJ2-1,TRBV7-3,many,TGTGCCAGCAGCGCTCTTGGGGCATTGGGTGATGAGCAGTTCTTC,CASSALGALGDEQFF
NA,TRBJ1-2,TRBV6-5,few,TGTGCCAGCAGTTTCGTTGTTGGCGCAGGGGTAAACTATGGCTACACCTTC,CASSFVVGAGVNYGYTF
TRBD2,TRBJ2-7,TRBV29-1,NA,TGCAGCGTTGAAATAGCGGGGTACTACGAGCAGTACTTC,CSVEIAGYYEQYF
NA,TRBJ1-5,TRBV7-9,few,TGTGCCAGCAGCCACCACACGCAGGCGGGTCCCGGGCAGCCCCAGCATTTT,CASSHHTQAGPGQPQHF
NA,TRBJ1-2,TRBV6-2/TRBV6-3,NA,TGTGCCAGCAGTTACCCCCAGTACGACTACACCTTC,CASSYPQYDYTF
NA,TRBJ2-7,TRBV4-1,many,TGCGCCAGCAGCCAGTGGGACACCTACGAGCAGTACTTC,CASSQWDTYEQYF
NA,TRBJ2-3,TRBV7-6,NA,TGTGCCAGCAGCTTAGCCCCAGAAGACACAGATACGCAGTATTTT,CASSLAPEDTDTQYF
NA,TRBJ2-1,TRBV7-3,NA,TGTGCCAGCAGCTTTGAGGGGGGCATTGCTGAGCAGTTCTTC,CASSFEGGIAEQFF
NA,TRBJ2-3,TRBV5-1,NA,TGCGCCAGCAGCAACCGGGACACCAAAATAACAGATACGCAGTATTTT,CASSNRDTKITDTQYF
NA,TRBJ1-6,TRBV3-1,NA,TGTGCCAGCAGCCAAGGGACATTCCTTTCCCAACTTCGGAGGAATTCACCCCTCCACTTT,CASSQGTFLSQLRRNSPLHF
NA,TRBJ1-1,TRBV19,NA,TGTGCCAGTAGAGGATGGTTGGGGGGGAAAGCTGAAGCTTTCTTT,CASRGWLGGKAEAFF
TRBD1,TRBJ2-1,TRBV20-1,NA,TGCAGTGCTACCGGGACAGGATCCTACAATGAGCAGTTCTTC,CSATGTGSYNEQFF
NA,TRBJ2-2,TRBV6-4,many,TGTGCCAGCAGTGACGGGGAAACCGGGGAGCTGTTTTTT,CASSDGETGELFF